This T cell receptor beta chain was identified in a study of cytomegalovirus exposure and HLA in healthy donors. Broader study findings: Later analysis identified a missense DCLRE1C variant that was linked to TCR beta V- and J-gene trimming. Immune exposure data for these donors was limited to CMV serostatus. Evidence from a later analysis indicated that most CMV-associated TCR beta chains looked HLA-restricted. Researchers reported that a few CMV-associated chains were confirmed in vitro as CMV antigen-specific.

This clone has just a few counts. Its antigen is still unknown. The ends were cut back, 3 bases at V and 2 bases at J, with 9 bases in the middle. The CDR3 spans 14 residues. CDR1 and CDR2 from the germline V gene are LNHDA and SQIVND (reference sequence). The primer mix had 60 Vbeta and 13 Jbeta primers. Here immunoSEQ multiplex PCR was the method, and the copy in TCRdb shows in-frame clones only, minus some. The sample lists approximately 190,000 clones; roughly four fifths were seen once. The chain is built from TRBV19 and TRBJ2-3; no firm D call. The source is a woman aged 25 to 39 in good health and CMV-seropositive. The sequencing sample was made of PBMCs. CDR3 DNA: TGTGCCAGTAGTATTAGCCTAGTCACAGATACGCAGTATTTT. Translating gives CASSISLVTDTQYF.